This T cell receptor beta chain stems from a study of blood T cell repertoires in COVID-19. TCRdb's table, derived via immunoSEQ multiplex PCR, lists solely in-frame clones and lacks some. This sample carries roughly 100,000 clones, about 84% of them seen once, and the ten largest clones take more than 20%. CDR1 MGHDK and CDR2 SYGVNS come from the germline V gene. This CDR3 is built from 15 residues. V lost 5 bases and J lost 7, with 18 bases in between. This chain connects TRBV25-1 to TRBJ2-1, with D possibly matching TRBD2 (7 bases). This clonotype was sampled from an elderly man with active or convalescent COVID-19. The sequencing input was peripheral blood. CDR3 in DNA: TGTGCCAGCAGTAAGAGTAGGGGGGGGGCAAATGAGCAGTTCTTC. Encoded protein: CASSKSRGGANEQFF.